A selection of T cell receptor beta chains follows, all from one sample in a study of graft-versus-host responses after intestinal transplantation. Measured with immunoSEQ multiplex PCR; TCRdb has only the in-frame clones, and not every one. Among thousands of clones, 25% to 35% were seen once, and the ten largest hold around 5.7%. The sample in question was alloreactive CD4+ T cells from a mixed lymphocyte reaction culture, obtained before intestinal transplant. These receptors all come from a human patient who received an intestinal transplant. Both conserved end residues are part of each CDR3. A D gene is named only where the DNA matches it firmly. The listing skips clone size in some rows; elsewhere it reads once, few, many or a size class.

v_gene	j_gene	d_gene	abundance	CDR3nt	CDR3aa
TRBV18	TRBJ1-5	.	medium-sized	TGTGCCAGCTCAACCCTGGCAGGCGATCAGCCCCAGCATTTT	CASSTLAGDQPQHF
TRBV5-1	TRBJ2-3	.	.	TGCGCCAGCAGCGAGAACCCGGGAGTCGGCACAGATACGCAGTATTTT	CASSENPGVGTDTQYF
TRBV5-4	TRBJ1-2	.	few	TGTGCCAGCAGCTTGGGGAGACAGACCTATGGCTACACCTTC	CASSLGRQTYGYTF
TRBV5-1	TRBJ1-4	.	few	TGCGCCAGCAGCTTGGACGGTAATGAAAAACTGTTTTTT	CASSLDGNEKLFF
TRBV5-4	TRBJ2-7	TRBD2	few	TGTGCCAGCAGTTCGGGCGGGGGCTACGAGCAGTACTTC	CASSSGGGYEQYF
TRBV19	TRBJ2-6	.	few	TGTGCCACCCCGACAGTGATTATTTCTGGGGCCAACGTCCTGACTTTC	CATPTVIISGANVLTF
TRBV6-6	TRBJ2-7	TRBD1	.	TGTGCCAGCAGTTACCCCTCCCCAGGGGGATTCAACGAGCAGTACTTC	CASSYPSPGGFNEQYF
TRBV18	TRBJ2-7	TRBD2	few	TGTGCCAGCAAACCACCTAGCGGGGCCTACGAGCAGTACTTC	CASKPPSGAYEQYF
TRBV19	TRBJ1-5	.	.	TGTGCCAGTAGTATAGTCCCCGGACAGCCCACGGGGCCCCAGCATTTT	CASSIVPGQPTGPQHF
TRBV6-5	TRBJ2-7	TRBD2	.	TGTGCCAGCAGGTGGACTAGCGGGCCATACGAGCAGTACTTC	CASRWTSGPYEQYF
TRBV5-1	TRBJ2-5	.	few	TGCGCCAGCAGCTTGGAGGCGGGGGCAGCAGGGGAGACCCAGTACTTC	CASSLEAGAAGETQYF
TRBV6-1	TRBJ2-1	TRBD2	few	TGTGCCAGCAGTGGACGACTAGCGGGGGACGGTGAGCAGTTCTTC	CASSGRLAGDGEQFF
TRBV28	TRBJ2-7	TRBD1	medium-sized	TGTGCCAGCACTCGGCCGGGGACAGGGTTCGAGCAGTACTTC	CASTRPGTGFEQYF
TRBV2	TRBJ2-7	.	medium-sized	TGTGCCAGCAGACTCGACAGCTACGAGCAGTACTTC	CASRLDSYEQYF
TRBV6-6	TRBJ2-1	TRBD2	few	TGTGCCAGCAGTTACCCGGGAGGAGGGGCCAATGAGCAGTTCTTC	CASSYPGGGANEQFF
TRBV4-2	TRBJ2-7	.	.	TGTGCCAGCAGCCAAGATCACGGGGACACCTCCTACGAGCAGTACTTC	CASSQDHGDTSYEQYF
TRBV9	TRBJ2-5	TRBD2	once	TGTGCCAGCAGCGGAGGGACTAGCGGGTATAGACCCGGAGAGACCCAGTACTTC	CASSGGTSGYRPGETQYF
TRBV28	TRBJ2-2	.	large	TGTGCCACCTCCACCGGGGAGCTGTTTTTT	CATSTGELFF
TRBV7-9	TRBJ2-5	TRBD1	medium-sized	TGTGCCAGCAGCTTGAGGGTAGGGGGCCTTCAAGAGACCCAGTACTTC	CASSLRVGGLQETQYF
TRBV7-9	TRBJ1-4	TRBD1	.	TGTGCCAGCAGCCCAGGGACAGCGATTGAAAAACTGTTTTTT	CASSPGTAIEKLFF
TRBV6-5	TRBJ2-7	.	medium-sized	TGTGCCAGCAGGCGAGCCTACGAGCAGTACTTC	CASRRAYEQYF
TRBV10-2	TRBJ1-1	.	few	TGCGCCAGCAGTGAGGGGGGGAGCACTGAAGCTTTCTTT	CASSEGGSTEAFF
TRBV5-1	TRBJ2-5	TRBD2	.	TGCGCCAGCAGCTCTGGAGCCGGGGGGGGCCAAGAGACCCAGTACTTC	CASSSGAGGGQETQYF
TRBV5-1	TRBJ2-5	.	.	TGCGCCAGCAGCTTCGGCAGGGCTGACGAGACCCAGTACTTC	CASSFGRADETQYF
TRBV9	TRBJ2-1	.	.	TGTGCCAGCAGCGTAGGGCTGGAGTTCTACAATGAGCAGTTCTTC	CASSVGLEFYNEQFF
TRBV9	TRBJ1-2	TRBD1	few	TGTGCCAGCAGCGTGGGACAGCGGAACTATGGCTACACCTTC	CASSVGQRNYGYTF
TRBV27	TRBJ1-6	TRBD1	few	TGTGCCAGCAAAAGGACAGGGGGAGAATCACCCCTCCACTTT	CASKRTGGESPLHF
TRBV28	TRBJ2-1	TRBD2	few	TGTGCCAGCAGATTAGCGGGGGGGCGGTACAATGAGCAGTTCTTC	CASRLAGGRYNEQFF
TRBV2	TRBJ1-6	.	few	TGTGCCAGCAGTGAAGCGTCAGGGTGGTCACCCCTCCACTTT	CASSEASGWSPLHF
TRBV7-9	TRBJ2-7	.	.	TGTGCCAGCAGCTTAGCAGTGGGAGAACTGACATCCTACGAGCAGTACTTC	CASSLAVGELTSYEQYF
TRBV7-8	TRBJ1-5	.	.	TGTGCCAGCAGCTTAGCGGGGGGATTGAGCAATCAGCCCCAGCATTTT	CASSLAGGLSNQPQHF
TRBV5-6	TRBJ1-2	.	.	TGTGCCAGCAGCTTGTCCGCAGTCAACTATGGCTACACCTTC	CASSLSAVNYGYTF
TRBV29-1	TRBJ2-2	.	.	TGCAGCGCCTACAACACCGGGGAGCTGTTTTTT	CSAYNTGELFF
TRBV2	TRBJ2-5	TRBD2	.	TGTGCCAGCAGTGCCCCCGTACTAGCGCCTAACCAAGAGACCCAGTACTTC	CASSAPVLAPNQETQYF
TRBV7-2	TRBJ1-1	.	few	TGTGCCAGCAGCTTTAGAACCCCCCAGGGCACTGAAGCTTTCTTT	CASSFRTPQGTEAFF
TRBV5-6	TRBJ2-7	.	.	TGTGCCAGCAGCTTGTACGGGAGCTTCTACGAGCAGTACTTC	CASSLYGSFYEQYF
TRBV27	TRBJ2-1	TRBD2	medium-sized	TGTGCCAGCAGTTTACGGCCGGGACTAGAACACAATGAGCAGTTCTTC	CASSLRPGLEHNEQFF
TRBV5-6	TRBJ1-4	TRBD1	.	TGTGCCAGCAGCTCGGCAGGGCAGGGGGACAAAAAACTGTTTTTT	CASSSAGQGDKKLFF
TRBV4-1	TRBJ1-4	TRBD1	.	TGCGCCAGCAGCCACCGACAGGGGGGTGAAAAACTGTTTTTT	CASSHRQGGEKLFF
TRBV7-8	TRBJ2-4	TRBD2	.	TGTGCCAGCAGCTTAGGTGTGGGAGGGGCCAAAAACATTCAGTACTTC	CASSLGVGGAKNIQYF
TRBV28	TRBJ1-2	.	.	TGTGCCAGCAGGGATGGGGCCACAGAGGAGGGAACCTTC	CASRDGATEEGTF
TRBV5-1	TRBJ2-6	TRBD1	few	TGCGCCAGCAGCCCGGGACAGAGCTCTGGGGCCAACGTCCTGACTTTC	CASSPGQSSGANVLTF
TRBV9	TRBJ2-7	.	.	TGTGCCAGCAGCGTGAGGCAGCCTTTC	CASSVRQPF
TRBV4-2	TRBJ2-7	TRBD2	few	TGTGCCAGCAGCCAGGGAGGGACTAGCGGGTCCTACGAGCAGTACTTC	CASSQGGTSGSYEQYF
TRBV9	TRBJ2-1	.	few	TGTGCCAGCAGCCCCCAAGGTTTGTTAGGGGGGAGGGGTGAGCAGTTCTTC	CASSPQGLLGGRGEQFF
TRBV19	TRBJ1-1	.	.	TGTGCCAGTACTGGGACTATGAACACTGAAGCTTTCTTT	CASTGTMNTEAFF
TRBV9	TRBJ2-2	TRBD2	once	TGTGCCAGCAGCGTTAACAGCGGGGGGGCTAGGACCGGGGAGCTGTTTTTT	CASSVNSGGARTGELFF
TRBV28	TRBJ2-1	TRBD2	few	TGTGCCAGCAGACGGGCGGGAGGAACCTACAATGAGCAGTTCTTC	CASRRAGGTYNEQFF
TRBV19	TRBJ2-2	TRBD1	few	TGTGCCAGTAGTGTGGGACAGTACACCGGGGAGCTGTTTTTT	CASSVGQYTGELFF
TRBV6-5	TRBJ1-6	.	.	TGTGCCAGCAGTTTCCAGGGCCCTAATTCACCCCTCCACTTT	CASSFQGPNSPLHF
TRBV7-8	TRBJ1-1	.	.	TGTGCCAGCAGCTCCTACTGGGGGGCTGAAGCTTTCTTT	CASSSYWGAEAFF
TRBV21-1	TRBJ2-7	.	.	TGTGCCAGCAGGAGGCTCGTAGCTACACGTTTAGACGAGCAGTACTTC	CASRRLVATRLDEQYF
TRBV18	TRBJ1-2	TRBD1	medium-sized	TGTGCCAGCTCACCCGGGACAGGGTCCGGCTACACCTTC	CASSPGTGSGYTF
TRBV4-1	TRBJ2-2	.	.	TGCGCCAGCAGCCAAGATTCGTGGGGGCGCGGTGTCGGGGAGCTGTTTTTT	CASSQDSWGRGVGELFF
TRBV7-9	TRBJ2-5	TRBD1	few	TGTGCCAGCAGTGAGGGGCCCCGGACAGGTGTAGAGACCCAGTACTTC	CASSEGPRTGVETQYF
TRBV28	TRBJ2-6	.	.	TGTGCCAGCAGTTTAAGCAGGCCCTCTGGGGCCAACGTCCTGACTTTC	CASSLSRPSGANVLTF
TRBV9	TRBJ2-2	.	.	TGTGCCAGCAGCGTAGCCCCTTTGGGGGGCGGGGAGCTGTTTTTT	CASSVAPLGGGELFF
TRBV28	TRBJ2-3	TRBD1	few	TGTGCCAGCACCACAGGGGGCCGGGTTTATACGCAGTATTTT	CASTTGGRVYTQYF
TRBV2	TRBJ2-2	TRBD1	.	TGTGCCAGCAGACTGGGACAGACCGGGGAGCTGTTTTTT	CASRLGQTGELFF